This T cell receptor beta chain was observed in a study of T cells in Graves' hyperthyroidism and ophthalmopathy. This clonotype was recorded at least ten times. Every diagnosis used clinical symptoms, serum thyroxine and TRAb, thyroid ultrasound and orbital computed tomography. The blood was taken when hyperthyroidism was first diagnosed, before any ophthalmopathy symptoms showed up. The CDR3 length is 12 residues. V was pared by 6 bases and J by 6 bases, with 9 bases between. The TCR beta CDR3 regions underwent amplification using RNA transcripts as the source. The HTBI primer set was used in a first-round RT-PCR of the TCR CDR3. TCRdb reanalysed the multiplex PCR reads using MiXCR and keeps one entry per CDR3 protein. The repertoire holds some 250,000 distinct CDR3 sequences, with about 15% as singletons.

This sequence joins TRBV12-3 or TRBV12-4 and TRBJ2-1; no reliable D call. Source material: blood. This clonotype originated in a woman between 35 and 50 years old with Graves' hyperthyroidism that later progressed to Graves' ophthalmopathy. DNA of the CDR3: TGTGCCAGCAGCCGGAGCTTCAATGAGCAGTTCTTC. Residues: CASSRSFNEQFF.